This entry features one TCR beta chain sequence. Ten or more counts support this clonotype. The antigen it recognizes is unknown. Base quality data are lacking; no much larger clone is found one base away. The sample originates from a study of blood T cells in healthy people across ages (dated by TCRdb to 2015 to 2017). A note on the overall study: In model experiments, template switching captured about one uniquely barcoded TCR beta cDNA molecule for every two T cells. The study measured age-related changes in TCR beta repertoire diversity using deep sequencing normalized with unique cDNA molecular identifiers. The donors were split into four age groups: young (average around 15 years), middle-aged (roughly 40), aged (approximately 60) and long-lived (roughly 88). Using the same blood draw, the study looked at two additional independent replicas of 1 million unique cDNA reads for two donors, one aged 18 to 30 and the other aged 80 or older.

Libraries were built with 5' RACE. The instrument given in TCRdb is Illumina HiSeq 2500. A second PCR of about 6 to 12 cycles was run with a J-beta primer mix and a sample-barcoded 5' primer. A template-switch 5' adaptor carrying 12 random nucleotides introduced a unique molecular identifier onto each TCR beta cDNA molecule. Each sample yielded at least 3 million CDR3-containing paired-end reads. First-strand cDNA synthesis was performed from all RNA using the Mint cDNA synthesis kit, with priming by a TRBC-specific oligonucleotide. After uracil-DNA glycosylase treatment, a first 18-cycle PCR used universal primers M1SS and BC2_uni_R on all cDNA. In the source study's methods: For normalization, 1 million high-quality reads, each with a distinct molecular identifier, were randomly selected from each sample. Reads with shared molecular identifiers were discarded instead of being binned into consensus sequences. MiTCR, with a Q25 quality threshold and the strictest error-elimination algorithm, was used for CDR3 identification, clonotype clustering and error correction. A nonparametric unseen species model with Euler transformation was used to estimate lower-bound total TCR beta diversity. TCRdb reprocessed the public reads (quality trimming at Q25 with fastp, clone calling with MiXCR) and kept in-frame beta chains. Each entry is one CDR3 protein sequence, shown with its most common DNA and genes. TCRdb, rather than the study authors, made the V and J calls. A total of 800,000 to 950,000 distinct CDR3 sequences appear in this sample, 29% of them only once. The ten largest clones capture about 9.4% of the sample.

Based on the germline V gene (reference sequence), the CDR1 and CDR2 sequences are PRHDT and FYEKMQ. V and J are truncated by 5 bases and 6 bases respectively, leaving an intervening sequence of 14 bases. Spanning cysteine to phenylalanine, the CDR3 consists of 13 amino acids. Only the CDR3 DNA stays, 39 bases, in frame from base 1. The study at large found these results: Observed TCR beta diversity per million T cells fell roughly linearly with age, and a significant reduction was already apparent by age roughly 41. Observed TCR beta diversity correlated strongly with the percentage of naive T cells measured by flow cytometry. The long-lived group showed more naive CD4+ T cells, fewer expanded clones and increased TCR diversity than the aged group, suggesting age selection. Because the CMV infection status of the donors was unknown, age-related changes in expanded clonotypes may potentially have been confounded. Because profiling used bulk unsorted PBMCs, naive and antigen-experienced compartments could not be compared conclusively. Estimates of total diversity from one million sequenced T cells were regarded as lower bounds and underestimates.

The donors were 40 or so Caucasian individuals from Russia, aged roughly 6 to 90 years, who were systemically healthy. Each donor gave 9 to 10 milliliters of peripheral blood, collected into EDTA-treated Vacutainer tubes. Ficoll-Paque density-gradient centrifugation was used to isolate PBMCs, with at least 7 million obtained per sample. Trizol reagent was used to extract total RNA from the PBMCs, yielding at least 6 micrograms per sample. For every donor, flow cytometry on a PBMC aliquot measured the percentage of naive CD45RAhigh/CD27high T cells. The sample also formed part of further work on T cells of mothers and their children. As that second study puts it: Nine systemically healthy Caucasian individuals, comprising three mothers and their six children, were included as donors. cDNA synthesis consumed the entire amount of extracted RNA, loaded at around 1.5 ug RNA in each 15 ul reaction. In the second PCR, the M1S primer introduced both the sample barcodes and 2-4 random nucleotides. Over 10 million TCR beta CDR3 reads came from each mother, compared with around 3 million reads from each child. TCR recombination output is similarly shaped by thymic selection in related and unrelated pairs, with a minor effect exerted by inherited differences. Normalized repertoire overlap was always slightly but never significantly higher in related than unrelated mother-child pairs. No persistent microchimeric T cell clones were found, with a detection sensitivity of approximately 100 clones per million clonotypes. Deep NGS was used in the study to compare the TCR beta repertoires of mothers and children and to look for features that separate related mother-child pairs from unrelated individuals. On average, the children were approximately 12 +/- 4 years old, while the mothers were about 40 +/- 4 years old. After adapter ligation was performed with NEBNext reagents, the libraries were sequenced on an Illumina HiSeq 2000 with 100+100 nt paired-end reads. To avoid cross-contamination, the mother libraries and the child libraries were prepared a month apart and sequenced in separate runs. For each donor, between about 450,000 and 2,300,000 distinct TCR beta clonotypes were identified. Naive TCR beta clonotypes were estimated from low-frequency clonotypes matched to each donor's FACS-determined naive share, without sorting.

Recombination connected TRBV13 to TRBJ2-7; 6 matching bases give a weak D call of TRBD2. This TCR came from a woman in her thirties or forties in good health. Source material: blood. The base sequence is TGTGCCAGCAGCGTCGGGGGAACCGGCGAGCAGTACTTC. The resulting protein is CASSVGGTGEQYF.